This T cell receptor beta chain was captured by sequencing in a study of PD-L1 blockade in urothelial cancer. Study-wide context: Patients arrived having already received 0 to 3 prior chemotherapy regimens.

Germline V gene data show CDR1 as LGHNT and CDR2 as FRNRAP. The CDR3 has 13 amino acids. Trimming stripped 2 bases from V and 6 bases from J, with 10 bases between. Study-wide points: Durable benefit was linked to greater 3-week expansion of tumor-associated blood clones.

This clone has a handful of counts. The antigen is not known. Documented time point: pretreatment peripheral blood. Anywhere from 1 to 8 samples came from each patient, spanning pretreatment and on-treatment. Clones were sequenced by immunoSEQ multiplex PCR, and TCRdb holds only the in-frame ones, with some missing. The sample has tens of thousands of clones; around 81% are singletons. This rearrangement joins TRBV12-5 to TRBJ1-2; tentative D call: TRBD1 (5 bases). Source: PBMCs, taken around atezolizumab (anti-PD-L1) treatment. This clonotype originated in a man between 65 and 79 years old with urothelial cancer. CDR3 in amino acids: CASGLWGVDGYTF. DNA of the CDR3: TGTGCTAGTGGTTTGTGGGGGGTAGATGGCTACACCTTC.